This is a list of T cell receptor beta chains from one sample in a study of cytomegalovirus exposure and HLA in healthy donors. TCRdb keeps only in-frame clones here, not all; method: immunoSEQ multiplex PCR. The data show about 130,000 clones, with 78% seen just once and over 1.5% held by the top ten. Sequencing was carried out using PBMCs. The receptors shown here come from a woman aged 40 to 50 in good health and CMV-seronegative. The CDR3 runs from the conserved cysteine through the conserved F or W. The order of the fields is D gene, J gene, V gene, clone size, CDR3 DNA, CDR3 protein. The D gene is left open where the match is weak. Size values are once, few and many counts, or a class for expanded clones, and some rows have none.

D gene: -; J gene: TRBJ2-7; V gene: TRBV7-8; clone size: -; CDR3 DNA: TGTGCCAGCAGCTTAAACTCGGGGTCGTACTTC; CDR3 protein: CASSLNSGSYF
D gene: -; J gene: TRBJ1-1; V gene: TRBV2; clone size: -; CDR3 DNA: TGTGCCAGCAGTTTGACAATGAACACTGAAGCTTTCTTT; CDR3 protein: CASSLTMNTEAFF
D gene: TRBD1; J gene: TRBJ1-1; V gene: TRBV19; clone size: -; CDR3 DNA: TGTGCCAGTATTGGGACAGTAGACATGAACACTGAAGCTTTCTTT; CDR3 protein: CASIGTVDMNTEAFF
D gene: TRBD1; J gene: TRBJ1-1; V gene: TRBV5-1; clone size: -; CDR3 DNA: TGCGCCAGCAGCTTGGGGACAGGGACGGGCACTGAAGCTTTCTTT; CDR3 protein: CASSLGTGTGTEAFF
D gene: TRBD2; J gene: TRBJ2-3; V gene: TRBV19; clone size: -; CDR3 DNA: TGTGCCAGTACCTCTCTAGCGGGGGGCCCCGTAGATACGCAGTATTTT; CDR3 protein: CASTSLAGGPVDTQYF
D gene: TRBD1; J gene: TRBJ2-1; V gene: TRBV12-5; clone size: -; CDR3 DNA: TGTGCTAGTGGTTTGGAGACAGGGGGGAACAATGAGCAGTTCTTC; CDR3 protein: CASGLETGGNNEQFF
D gene: TRBD1; J gene: TRBJ2-3; V gene: TRBV28; clone size: -; CDR3 DNA: TGTGCCAGCAGCCTAAGGACAGGGGGTAGCACAGATACGCAGTATTTT; CDR3 protein: CASSLRTGGSTDTQYF
D gene: -; J gene: TRBJ1-2; V gene: TRBV20-1; clone size: -; CDR3 DNA: TGCAGTGACCGGGAAGGCTACACCTTC; CDR3 protein: CSDREGYTF
D gene: -; J gene: TRBJ1-1; V gene: TRBV19; clone size: -; CDR3 DNA: TGTGCCAGTAGCCCGGGACACCTCACTGAAGCTTTCTTT; CDR3 protein: CASSPGHLTEAFF
D gene: -; J gene: TRBJ1-2; V gene: TRBV6-1; clone size: -; CDR3 DNA: TGTGCCAGCAGTGGCCTCGGGGGGACGGGGTATGGCTACACCTTC; CDR3 protein: CASSGLGGTGYGYTF
D gene: TRBD1; J gene: TRBJ1-1; V gene: TRBV5-1; clone size: -; CDR3 DNA: TGCGCCAGCAGCCCGGGACAGGCGGGAGCTTTCTTT; CDR3 protein: CASSPGQAGAFF
D gene: TRBD1; J gene: TRBJ2-7; V gene: TRBV5-4; clone size: few; CDR3 DNA: TGTGCCAGCAGCTCGGGGACAGGGAACGAGCAGTACTTC; CDR3 protein: CASSSGTGNEQYF
D gene: TRBD1; J gene: TRBJ2-3; V gene: TRBV5-1; clone size: -; CDR3 DNA: TGCGCCAGCAGCACCCTCAGAACGGGACAGGGAACAGATACGCAGTATTTT; CDR3 protein: CASSTLRTGQGTDTQYF
D gene: -; J gene: TRBJ2-5; V gene: TRBV11-2; clone size: -; CDR3 DNA: TGTGCCAGCAGCTCTCCCGGGACACAAGAGACCCAGTACTTC; CDR3 protein: CASSSPGTQETQYF
D gene: -; J gene: TRBJ2-5; V gene: TRBV6-1; clone size: -; CDR3 DNA: TGTGCCAGCAGTGAACCAGGGCCGAAGACCCAGTACTTC; CDR3 protein: CASSEPGPKTQYF
D gene: TRBD2; J gene: TRBJ2-1; V gene: TRBV9; clone size: -; CDR3 DNA: TGTGCCAGCAGCGGGCCCATGGGGGTGACTAGCGGGGGGGATGAGCAGTTCTTC; CDR3 protein: CASSGPMGVTSGGDEQFF
D gene: TRBD2; J gene: TRBJ2-1; V gene: TRBV27; clone size: -; CDR3 DNA: TGTGCCAGCAGTGCCGGGACTACGCAGTTCTTC; CDR3 protein: CASSAGTTQFF
D gene: -; J gene: TRBJ1-2; V gene: TRBV11-1; clone size: once; CDR3 DNA: TGTGCCAGCAGCTTCAATAGGGGACAAGAACCCTACACCTTC; CDR3 protein: CASSFNRGQEPYTF
D gene: TRBD2; J gene: TRBJ2-1; V gene: TRBV27; clone size: -; CDR3 DNA: TGTGCCAGCAGTCCCTACCTAGCGGGAGGGCCTCAGTTCTTC; CDR3 protein: CASSPYLAGGPQFF
D gene: -; J gene: TRBJ2-2; V gene: TRBV5-1; clone size: -; CDR3 DNA: TGCGCCAGCAGCTTCGTTCCGCGGGATTTAACAGGGGAGCTGTTTTTT; CDR3 protein: CASSFVPRDLTGELFF
D gene: -; J gene: TRBJ1-1; V gene: TRBV30; clone size: -; CDR3 DNA: TGTGCCTGGAACGTAGCGAACACTGAAGCTTTCTTT; CDR3 protein: CAWNVANTEAFF
D gene: -; J gene: TRBJ1-6; V gene: TRBV7-6; clone size: -; CDR3 DNA: TGTGCCAGCAGCTTAGCTCAGGGGAATTCACCCCTCCACTTT; CDR3 protein: CASSLAQGNSPLHF
D gene: TRBD1; J gene: TRBJ2-2; V gene: TRBV27; clone size: -; CDR3 DNA: TGTGCCAGCCGACTTAGACAGGGTTTCAGCACCGGGGAGCTGTTTTTT; CDR3 protein: CASRLRQGFSTGELFF
D gene: TRBD1; J gene: TRBJ1-6; V gene: TRBV9; clone size: -; CDR3 DNA: TGTGCCAGCAGCGCCAGACAGGGTTCACCCCTCCACTTT; CDR3 protein: CASSARQGSPLHF
D gene: TRBD2; J gene: TRBJ2-1; V gene: TRBV10-3; clone size: -; CDR3 DNA: TGTGCCATCAGCGCGATAGCGGGAGGAGTCCACAATGAGCAGTTCTTC; CDR3 protein: CAISAIAGGVHNEQFF
D gene: -; J gene: TRBJ2-7; V gene: TRBV27; clone size: -; CDR3 DNA: TGTGCCAGCATACTACGACTCGGGGGTACAACCTACGAGCAGTACTTC; CDR3 protein: CASILRLGGTTYEQYF
D gene: -; J gene: TRBJ1-5; V gene: TRBV18; clone size: -; CDR3 DNA: TGTGCCAGTTCACAGGGACTCCACCAAGGAGGGCAGCCCCAGCATTTT; CDR3 protein: CASSQGLHQGGQPQHF
D gene: -; J gene: TRBJ2-3; V gene: TRBV2; clone size: -; CDR3 DNA: TGTGCCAGCGGATCGGGAGGCACGAGGGGGGATACGCAGTATTTT; CDR3 protein: CASGSGGTRGDTQYF
D gene: TRBD2; J gene: TRBJ2-5; V gene: TRBV30; clone size: -; CDR3 DNA: TGTGCCTTGGACCGCGGGGGGACCCAGTACTTC; CDR3 protein: CALDRGGTQYF
D gene: -; J gene: TRBJ2-7; V gene: TRBV30; clone size: once; CDR3 DNA: TGTGCCTGGAGTGTACCCAGGCTGTCCTACGAGCAGTACTTC; CDR3 protein: CAWSVPRLSYEQYF
D gene: -; J gene: TRBJ1-1; V gene: TRBV30; clone size: few; CDR3 DNA: TGTGCCTGGAGTGCCCAGAACACTGAAGCTTTCTTT; CDR3 protein: CAWSAQNTEAFF
D gene: TRBD1; J gene: TRBJ2-7; V gene: TRBV10-1; clone size: -; CDR3 DNA: TGCGCCAGCAGTGAGATTGCAGGGGGCGAGCAGTACTTC; CDR3 protein: CASSEIAGGEQYF
D gene: -; J gene: TRBJ2-7; V gene: TRBV2; clone size: -; CDR3 DNA: TGTGCCAGCAAGAGACAGGTATCTGTTGGCGAGCAGTACTTC; CDR3 protein: CASKRQVSVGEQYF
D gene: -; J gene: TRBJ1-4; V gene: TRBV7-6; clone size: -; CDR3 DNA: TGTGCCAGCAGCAGAGGGGGGGAACTGTTTTTT; CDR3 protein: CASSRGGELFF
D gene: -; J gene: TRBJ2-1; V gene: TRBV10-3; clone size: -; CDR3 DNA: TGTGCCGCCCAGGCGGGGAACTCCTACAATGAGCAGTTCTTC; CDR3 protein: CAAQAGNSYNEQFF
D gene: -; J gene: TRBJ2-5; V gene: TRBV18; clone size: -; CDR3 DNA: TGTGCCAGCTCACCTTCGGGGCAGGGGCTGGGAGAGACCCAGTACTTC; CDR3 protein: CASSPSGQGLGETQYF
D gene: TRBD1; J gene: TRBJ2-2; V gene: TRBV29-1; clone size: -; CDR3 DNA: TGCAGCGTTGGGACAGGGGTGACCGGGGAGCTGTTTTTT; CDR3 protein: CSVGTGVTGELFF
D gene: -; J gene: TRBJ2-2; V gene: TRBV6-5; clone size: -; CDR3 DNA: TGTGCCAGCAGTTACAACGGGGGATCTGGGGAGCTGTTTTTT; CDR3 protein: CASSYNGGSGELFF
D gene: TRBD2; J gene: TRBJ2-5; V gene: TRBV2; clone size: -; CDR3 DNA: TGTGCCAGCAGCGGACTAGCGGGAGGGCCTGGCCGAGAGACCCAGTACTTC; CDR3 protein: CASSGLAGGPGRETQYF
D gene: -; J gene: TRBJ2-4; V gene: TRBV5-6; clone size: -; CDR3 DNA: TGTGCCAGCAGCTTGGCCCAGATCGACAGTCAGTACTTC; CDR3 protein: CASSLAQIDSQYF
D gene: -; J gene: TRBJ1-4; V gene: TRBV10-3; clone size: -; CDR3 DNA: TGTGCCATCAGCGACAGTTTTGGAACTAATGAAAAACTGTTTTTT; CDR3 protein: CAISDSFGTNEKLFF
D gene: -; J gene: TRBJ2-5; V gene: TRBV4-1; clone size: -; CDR3 DNA: TGCGCCAGCAGCCAAGGGGCGGAGACCCAGTACTTC; CDR3 protein: CASSQGAETQYF
D gene: -; J gene: TRBJ2-1; V gene: TRBV9; clone size: -; CDR3 DNA: TGTGCCAGCAGCTCCATTGTCGGCTCCTACAATGAGCAGTTCTTC; CDR3 protein: CASSSIVGSYNEQFF
D gene: -; J gene: TRBJ1-2; V gene: TRBV19; clone size: once; CDR3 DNA: TGTGCCAGTAGTATAGGGAGGGGAAACTATGGCTACACCTTC; CDR3 protein: CASSIGRGNYGYTF
D gene: -; J gene: TRBJ1-5; V gene: TRBV19; clone size: -; CDR3 DNA: TGTGCCAGTAGCCCCGGGAGGCTCTGGAATCAGCCCCAGCATTTT; CDR3 protein: CASSPGRLWNQPQHF
D gene: -; J gene: TRBJ2-7; V gene: TRBV9; clone size: few; CDR3 DNA: TGTGCCAGCAGCCCCCCGACCGGCGGGCAGTACTTC; CDR3 protein: CASSPPTGGQYF
D gene: -; J gene: TRBJ1-5; V gene: TRBV5-1; clone size: -; CDR3 DNA: TGCGCCAGCAGCTTGGAGGGGCAGGGTACTCAGCCCCAGCATTTT; CDR3 protein: CASSLEGQGTQPQHF